This TCR beta chain was identified during a study of cytomegalovirus exposure and HLA in healthy donors. The PCR had 60 Vbeta and 13 Jbeta primers. Assay: immunoSEQ multiplex PCR; the TCRdb copy retains only in-frame clones and omits some. The table lists over 100,000 clones, 70% of them singletons. The CDR3 loop spans 15 amino acids. CDR1 MGHDK and CDR2 SYGVNS come from the germline V gene. V lost 4 bases and J lost 3; bases outside the gene matches: 4. This TCR came from a man under 40 in good health and CMV-seropositive. The V gene is TRBV25-1, the J gene TRBJ2-3; TRBD2 aligns across 10 bases. The sample taken for sequencing was PBMCs. The CDR3 loop is CASSATSGVTDTQYF. DNA of the CDR3: TGTGCCAGCAGTGCCACTAGCGGGGTAACAGATACGCAGTATTTT.